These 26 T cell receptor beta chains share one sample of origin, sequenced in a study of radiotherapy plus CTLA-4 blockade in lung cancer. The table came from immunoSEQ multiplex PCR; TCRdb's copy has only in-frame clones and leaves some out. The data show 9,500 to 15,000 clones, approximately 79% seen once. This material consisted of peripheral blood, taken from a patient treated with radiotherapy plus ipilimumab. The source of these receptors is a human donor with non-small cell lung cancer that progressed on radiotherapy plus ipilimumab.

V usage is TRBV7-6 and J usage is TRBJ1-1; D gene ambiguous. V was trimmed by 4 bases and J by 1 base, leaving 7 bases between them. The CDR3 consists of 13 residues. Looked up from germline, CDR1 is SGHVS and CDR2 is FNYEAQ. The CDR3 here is CASSSNPNTEAFF. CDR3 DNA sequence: TGTGCCAGCAGCTCCAACCCGAACACTGAAGCTTTCTTT.

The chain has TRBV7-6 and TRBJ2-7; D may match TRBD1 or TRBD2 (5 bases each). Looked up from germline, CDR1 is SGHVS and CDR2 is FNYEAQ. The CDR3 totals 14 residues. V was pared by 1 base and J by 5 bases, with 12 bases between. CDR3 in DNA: TGTGCCAGCAGCTTAGGTGTCGGGACCAACGAGCAGTACTTC. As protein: CASSLGVGTNEQYF.

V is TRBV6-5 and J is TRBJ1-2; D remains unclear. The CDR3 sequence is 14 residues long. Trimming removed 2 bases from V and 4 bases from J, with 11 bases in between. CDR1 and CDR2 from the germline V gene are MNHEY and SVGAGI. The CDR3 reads CASSYGQNLYGYTF. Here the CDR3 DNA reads TGTGCCAGCAGTTACGGGCAGAACCTCTATGGCTACACCTTC.

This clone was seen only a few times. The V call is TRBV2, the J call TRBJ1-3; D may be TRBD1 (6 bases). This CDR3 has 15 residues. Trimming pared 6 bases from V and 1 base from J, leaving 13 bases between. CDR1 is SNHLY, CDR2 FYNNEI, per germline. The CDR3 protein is CASRDRSGSGNTIYF. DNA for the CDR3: TGTGCCAGCAGGGACAGATCAGGATCTGGAAACACCATATATTTT.

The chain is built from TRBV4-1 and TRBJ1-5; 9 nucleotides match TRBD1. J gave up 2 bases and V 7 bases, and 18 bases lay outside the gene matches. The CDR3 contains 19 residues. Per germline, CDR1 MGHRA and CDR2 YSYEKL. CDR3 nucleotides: TGCGCCAGCACCCCCGCCGGACAGGGGCGGCTTTGGGGCAATCAGCCCCAGCATTTT. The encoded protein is CASTPAGQGRLWGNQPQHF.

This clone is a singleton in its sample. In nucleotides, the CDR3 is TGTGCCAGCAGCCGACTAGCGGGGGGGGAGCAGTTCTTC. Protein sequence: CASSRLAGGEQFF. The chain links TRBV7-8 to TRBJ2-1, with 14 nucleotides matching TRBD2. Looked up from germline, CDR1 is SGHVS and CDR2 is FQNEAQ. CDR3 length: 13 residues. The V segment lost 5 bases and the J segment 10 bases; nucleotides outside the gene matches: 1.

The CDR3 coding sequence is TGCGCCAGCAGCCAAGATCACCCACTAGCGGGGACAGGGGAGACCCAGTACTTC. This sequence encodes CASSQDHPLAGTGETQYF. The chain is built from TRBV4-3 and TRBJ2-5; D may be TRBD2 (10 bases). CDR3 length: 18 residues. The ends were cut back, 0 bases at V and 5 bases at J, with 22 bases in the middle. Germline CDR1 LGHNA, CDR2 YSLEER.

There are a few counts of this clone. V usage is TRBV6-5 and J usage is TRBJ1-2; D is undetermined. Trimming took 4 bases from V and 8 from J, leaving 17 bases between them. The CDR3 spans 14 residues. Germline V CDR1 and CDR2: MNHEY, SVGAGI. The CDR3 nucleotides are TGTGCCAGCAGTTTTCTGCCGGCGGGAACCGGCTACACCTTC. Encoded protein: CASSFLPAGTGYTF.

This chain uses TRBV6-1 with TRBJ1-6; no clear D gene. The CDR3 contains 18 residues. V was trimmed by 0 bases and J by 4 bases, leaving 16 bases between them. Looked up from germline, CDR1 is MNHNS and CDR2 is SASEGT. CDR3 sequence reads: CASSEATPIHEYNSPLHF. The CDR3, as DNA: TGTGCCAGCAGTGAAGCGACCCCCATCCATGAGTATAATTCACCCCTCCACTTT.

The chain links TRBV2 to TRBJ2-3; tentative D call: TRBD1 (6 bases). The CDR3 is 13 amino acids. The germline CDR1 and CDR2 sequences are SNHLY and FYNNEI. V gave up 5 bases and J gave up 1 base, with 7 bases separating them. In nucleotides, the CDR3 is TGTGCCAGCAGTACAGGGCGCACAGATACGCAGTATTTT. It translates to CASSTGRTDTQYF.

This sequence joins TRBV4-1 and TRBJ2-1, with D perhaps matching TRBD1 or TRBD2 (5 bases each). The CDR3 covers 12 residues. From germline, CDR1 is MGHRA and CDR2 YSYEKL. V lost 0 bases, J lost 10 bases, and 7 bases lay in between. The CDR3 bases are TGCGCCAGCAGCCAAGATCGGGGCGAGCAGTTCTTC. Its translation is CASSQDRGEQFF.

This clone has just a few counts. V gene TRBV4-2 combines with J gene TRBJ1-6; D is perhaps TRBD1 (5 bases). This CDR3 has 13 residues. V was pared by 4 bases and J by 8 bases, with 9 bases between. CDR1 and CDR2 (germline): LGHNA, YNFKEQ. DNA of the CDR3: TGTGCCAGCAGCCGAACGACAGATTCACCCCTCCACTTT. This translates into CASSRTTDSPLHF.

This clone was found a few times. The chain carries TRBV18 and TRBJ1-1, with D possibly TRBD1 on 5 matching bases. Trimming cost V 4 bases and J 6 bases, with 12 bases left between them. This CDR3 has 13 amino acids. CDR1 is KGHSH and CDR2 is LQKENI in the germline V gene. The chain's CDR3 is CASSQDSKAEAFF. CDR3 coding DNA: TGTGCCAGCTCACAAGACAGCAAGGCTGAAGCTTTCTTT.

CDR3 sequence: CASSRGQGVNEQYF. CDR3 nucleotide sequence: TGTGCCAGCAGCCGGGGACAGGGGGTGAACGAGCAGTACTTC. V gene TRBV7-8 combines with J gene TRBJ2-7, with 11 nucleotides matching TRBD1. Germline V lookup: CDR1 SGHVS, CDR2 FQNEAQ. Trimming removed 5 bases from V and 5 bases from J; junction bases left unmatched: 5. The CDR3 runs to 14 residues.

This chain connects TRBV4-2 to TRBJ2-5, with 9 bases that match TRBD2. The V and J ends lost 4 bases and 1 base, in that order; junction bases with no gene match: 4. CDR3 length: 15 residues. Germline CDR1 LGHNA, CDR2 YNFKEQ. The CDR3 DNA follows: TGTGCCAGCAGCCGGGCGGGGGGGGCCCAAGAGACCCAGTACTTC. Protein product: CASSRAGGAQETQYF.

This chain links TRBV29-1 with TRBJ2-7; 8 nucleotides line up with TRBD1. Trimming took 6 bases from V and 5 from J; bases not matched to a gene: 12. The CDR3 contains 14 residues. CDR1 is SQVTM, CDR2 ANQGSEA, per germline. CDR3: CSVALRSGGHEQYF. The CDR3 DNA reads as TGCAGCGTCGCCCTTAGGTCAGGGGGCCACGAGCAGTACTTC.

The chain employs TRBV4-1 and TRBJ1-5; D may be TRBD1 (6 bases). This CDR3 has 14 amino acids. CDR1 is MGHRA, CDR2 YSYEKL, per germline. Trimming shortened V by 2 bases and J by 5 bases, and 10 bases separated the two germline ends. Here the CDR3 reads CASSQRTEDQPQHF. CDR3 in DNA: TGCGCCAGCAGCCAACGGACAGAGGATCAGCCCCAGCATTTT.

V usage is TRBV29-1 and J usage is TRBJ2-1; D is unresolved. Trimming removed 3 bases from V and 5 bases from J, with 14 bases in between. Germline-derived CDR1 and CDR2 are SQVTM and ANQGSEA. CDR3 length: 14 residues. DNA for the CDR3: TGCAGCGTTGATTCGTTACTATTAAACAATGAGCAGTTCTTC. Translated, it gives CSVDSLLLNNEQFF.

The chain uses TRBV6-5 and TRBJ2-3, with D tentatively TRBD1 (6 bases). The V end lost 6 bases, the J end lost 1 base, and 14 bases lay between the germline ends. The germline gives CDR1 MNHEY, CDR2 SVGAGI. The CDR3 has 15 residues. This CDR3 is CASSFNSGGTDTQYF. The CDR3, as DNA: TGTGCCAGCAGCTTTAACTCAGGGGGCACAGATACGCAGTATTTT.

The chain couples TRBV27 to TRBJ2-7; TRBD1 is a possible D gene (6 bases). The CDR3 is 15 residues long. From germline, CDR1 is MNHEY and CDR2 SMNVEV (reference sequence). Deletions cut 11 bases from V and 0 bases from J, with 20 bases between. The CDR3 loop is CASRPTGSSSYEQYF. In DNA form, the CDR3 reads TGTGCCTCTAGACCGACAGGTTCGAGCTCCTACGAGCAGTACTTC.

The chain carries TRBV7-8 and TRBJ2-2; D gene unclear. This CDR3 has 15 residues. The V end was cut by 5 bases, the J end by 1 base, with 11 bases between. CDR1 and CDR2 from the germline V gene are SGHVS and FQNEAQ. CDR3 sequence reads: CASSERTGNTGELFF. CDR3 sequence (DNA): TGTGCCAGCAGCGAGAGGACGGGGAACACCGGGGAGCTGTTTTTT.

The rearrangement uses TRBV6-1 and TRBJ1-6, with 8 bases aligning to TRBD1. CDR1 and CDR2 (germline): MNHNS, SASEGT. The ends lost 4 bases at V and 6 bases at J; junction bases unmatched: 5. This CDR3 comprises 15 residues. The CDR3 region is CASSVRDRSNSPLHF. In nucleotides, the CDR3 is TGTGCCAGCAGTGTCCGGGACAGGAGTAATTCACCCCTCCACTTT.

The CDR3 region is CASSLIRGLAGAYNEQFF. In DNA form, the CDR3 reads TGTGCCAGCAGCTTAATACGAGGACTAGCGGGGGCCTACAATGAGCAGTTCTTC. The rearrangement joins TRBV7-9 to TRBJ2-1; 13 bases agree with TRBD2. Germline V gene lookup returns CDR1 SEHNR and CDR2 FQNEAQ (reference sequence). The V and J ends lost 2 bases and 2 bases, in that order; junction bases with no gene match: 6. This CDR3 has 18 residues.

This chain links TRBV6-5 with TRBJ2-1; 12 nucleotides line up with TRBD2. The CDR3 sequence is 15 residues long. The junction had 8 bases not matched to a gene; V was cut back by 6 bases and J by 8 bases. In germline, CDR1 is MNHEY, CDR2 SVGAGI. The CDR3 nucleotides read TGTGCCAGCAGACGAACGACTAGCGGGGGCTATGAGCAGTTCTTC. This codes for CASRRTTSGGYEQFF.

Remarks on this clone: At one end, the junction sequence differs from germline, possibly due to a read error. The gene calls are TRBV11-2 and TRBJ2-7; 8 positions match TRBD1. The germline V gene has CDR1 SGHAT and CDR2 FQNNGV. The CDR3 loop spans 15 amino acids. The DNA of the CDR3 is TGTGCCAGCAGCTTAGCCCCGGGACAGGCCTACGAGCGGTACTTC. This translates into CASSLAPGQAYERYF.

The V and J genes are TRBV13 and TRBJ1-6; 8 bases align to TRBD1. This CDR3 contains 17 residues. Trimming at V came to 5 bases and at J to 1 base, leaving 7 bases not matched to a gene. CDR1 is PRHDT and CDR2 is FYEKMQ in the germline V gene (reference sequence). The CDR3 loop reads CASSGTGALSYNSPLHF. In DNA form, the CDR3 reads TGTGCCAGCAGCGGGACAGGAGCACTTTCCTATAATTCACCCCTCCACTTT.